This TCR beta chain comes out of a study of T-cell reconstitution after alpha-beta-depleted transplantation in children. Researchers prepared the TCRbeta library using unique molecular identifiers, the study reports. Via MiXCR, TCRdb re-called the PCR reads, giving one row per CDR3 protein. The table records hundreds of thousands of distinct CDR3 sequences, roughly a tenth of them present only once. The germline V and J ends were trimmed by 3 bases and 1 base, with 9 bases remaining between them. CDR1 and CDR2 from the germline V gene are LGHNA and YNFKEQ. The CDR3 totals 14 residues. The chain employs TRBV4-2 and TRBJ2-5; D possibly uses TRBD1 or TRBD2 (5 bases each). The starting material was PBMCs from the stem cell graft donor, obtained from the stem cell graft. This receptor was identified in a human donor who donated a stem cell graft to a child with acute myeloid leukemia. CDR3 bases: TGTGCCAGCAGCCAGAGGGACGGCCAAGAGACCCAGTACTTC. It codes for CASSQRDGQETQYF.